Detailed here is one T cell receptor beta chain. There is no known antigen for this receptor. No much larger clone is present one base from it, and per-base qualities are unavailable. Collaborating institutions collected whole blood in K2EDTA tubes following their own protocols. For TCRbeta analysis, collaborators shipped samples in one of three forms: frozen whole blood, isolated PBMCs, or DNA extracted from either of those sample types. Trimming costs V 3 bases and J 3 bases, and their ends lie 12 bases apart. The germline V gene (reference sequence) specifies SGHNT as CDR1 and YYREEE as CDR2. The CDR3 runs 14 residues from the cysteine to the phenylalanine. Only the CDR3 DNA stays, 42 bases, in frame from base 1. The data originate from a study of blood T cell repertoires in COVID-19 (dated by TCRdb to 2018 to 2021). For the wider study: Samples from collaborators originated in the United States, Italy and Spain and spanned both the acute and convalescent phases of COVID-19. A freely available public database, intended as a resource for researchers studying the immune response to SARS-CoV-2, is where the repertoires were released. Where available, HLA class I and class II types were obtained from metadata supplied by the sample provider rather than from assay-based typing. Nearly every sample came with metadata listing a de-identified subject ID, COVID-19 status, age in years and sex. The material from the prospective study consisted of cDNA or gDNA derived from T cells, B-cell-depleted T cells, or PBMCs. Deeply sampled blood TCRbeta repertoires from subjects exposed to, actively infected with, or recovered from COVID-19 were included in the dataset. Samples were obtained from the ongoing ImmuneRACE study (first 160 participants) and from 1,254 subjects provided by 6 global collaborators. Here is what the overall study found, with its caveats: The amount of clinical and demographic metadata varied by source and participant and was provided uncurated.

TCRbeta CDR3 regions were amplified from genomic DNA by means of the immunoSEQ Assay, a bias-controlled multiplex PCR. The study's own analysis went as follows. Nucleated cell counts per sample were estimated from amplification of reference gene primers within the assay. To quantify the absolute abundance of each unique TCRbeta CDR3 rearrangement, sequence reads were collapsed and filtered. Productive Simpson clonality was computed per sample as the square root of Simpson's diversity index over productive rearrangements. What TCRdb holds here is the immuneACCESS table cut down to in-frame rearrangements. Part of the clones is not present; checked against another copy, under half of the missing clones reflect an unresolved V gene, and the others are unexplained. The DNA gave D and trimming, while V, J and clone size come from that table. This sample lists approximately 70,000 clones; more than 90% were detected once. The biggest ten clones account for around 12% of the sample.

What was sequenced was peripheral blood. This chain joins TRBV5-4 to TRBJ2-5, with TRBD1 perhaps the D gene, on 6 matching bases. The source is a human donor with active COVID-19. The donor label of this sample is uncertain. The nucleotide sequence reads as follows: TGTGCCAGCAGCTCCCGGGACAACGAAGAGACCCAGTACTTC. This yields the protein CASSSRDNEETQYF. Beyond the CDR3, the reference TRBV5-4 and TRBJ2-5 genes provide the residues; the full variable domain reads: ETGVTQSPTHLIKTRGQQVTLRCSSQSGHNTVSWYQQALGQGPQFIFQYYREEENGRGNFPPRFSGLQFPNYSSELNVNALELDDSALYLCASSSRDNEETQYFGPGTRLLVL.